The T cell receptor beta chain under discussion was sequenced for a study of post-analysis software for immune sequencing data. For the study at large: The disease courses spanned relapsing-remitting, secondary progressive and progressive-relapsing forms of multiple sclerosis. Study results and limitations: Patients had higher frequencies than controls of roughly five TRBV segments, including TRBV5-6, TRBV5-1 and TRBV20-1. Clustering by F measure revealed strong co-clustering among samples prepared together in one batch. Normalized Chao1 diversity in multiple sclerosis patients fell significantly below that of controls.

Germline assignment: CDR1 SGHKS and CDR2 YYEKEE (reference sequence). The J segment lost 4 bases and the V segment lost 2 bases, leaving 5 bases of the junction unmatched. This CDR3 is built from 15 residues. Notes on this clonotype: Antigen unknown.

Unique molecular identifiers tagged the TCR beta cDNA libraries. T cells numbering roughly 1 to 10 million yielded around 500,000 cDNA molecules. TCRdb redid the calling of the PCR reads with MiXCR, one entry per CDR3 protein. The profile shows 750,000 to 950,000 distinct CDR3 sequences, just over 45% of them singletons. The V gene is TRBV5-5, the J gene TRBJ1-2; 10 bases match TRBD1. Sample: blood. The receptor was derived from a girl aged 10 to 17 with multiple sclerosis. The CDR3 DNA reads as TGTGCCAGCAGCTTAAGGGACAGGGGCAGCTATGGCTACACCTTC. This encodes CASSLRDRGSYGYTF.